This T cell receptor beta chain was retrieved from a study of OX40 agonist ivuxolimab in advanced cancers. In the study overall: Of the participants, 40% to 50% had some prior anti-PD-1, anti-PD-L1 or anti-CTLA-4 therapy, which was allowed.

J lost 10 bases, V lost 1 base, and 11 bases had no gene match. Germline assignment: CDR1 LGHNA and CDR2 YNFKEQ. This CDR3 region has 16 residues. Here immunoSEQ multiplex PCR was the method, and the copy in TCRdb shows in-frame clones only, minus some. The sample includes approximately 18,000 clones, approximately 82% of them seen just once. The material was CD4+ or CD8+ T cells sorted from blood, obtained in a trial of the OX40 agonist ivuxolimab. The TCR originated in an adult with an advanced solid tumor such as melanoma, head and neck, liver or kidney cancer. The chain uses TRBV4-2 and TRBJ2-1; TRBD2 agrees at 9 bases. CDR3 DNA: TGTGCCAGCAGCCAAGGACGGGCGGGAGGGGCTCCGGAGCAGTTCTTC. As protein: CASSQGRAGGAPEQFF.